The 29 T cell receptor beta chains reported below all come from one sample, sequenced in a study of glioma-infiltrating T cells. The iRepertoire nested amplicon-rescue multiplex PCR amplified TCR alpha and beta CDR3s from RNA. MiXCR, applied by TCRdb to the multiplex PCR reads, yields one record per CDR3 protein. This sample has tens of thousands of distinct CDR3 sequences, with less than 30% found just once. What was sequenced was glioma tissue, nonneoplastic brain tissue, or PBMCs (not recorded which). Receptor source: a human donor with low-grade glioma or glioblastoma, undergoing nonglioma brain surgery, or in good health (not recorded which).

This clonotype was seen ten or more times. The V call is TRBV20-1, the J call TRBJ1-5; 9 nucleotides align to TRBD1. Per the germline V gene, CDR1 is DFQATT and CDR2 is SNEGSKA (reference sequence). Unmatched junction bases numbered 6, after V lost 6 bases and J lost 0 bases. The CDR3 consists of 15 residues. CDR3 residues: CSARTGVDSNQPQHF. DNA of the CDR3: TGCAGTGCCCGGACAGGGGTTGATAGCAATCAGCCCCAGCATTTT.

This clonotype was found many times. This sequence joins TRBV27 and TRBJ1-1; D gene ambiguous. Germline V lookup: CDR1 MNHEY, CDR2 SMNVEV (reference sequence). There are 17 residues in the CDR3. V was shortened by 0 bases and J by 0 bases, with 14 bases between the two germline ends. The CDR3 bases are TGTGCCAGCAGTTTATCGCTCCGGGGAAAAATGAACACTGAAGCTTTCTTT. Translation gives CASSLSLRGKMNTEAFF.

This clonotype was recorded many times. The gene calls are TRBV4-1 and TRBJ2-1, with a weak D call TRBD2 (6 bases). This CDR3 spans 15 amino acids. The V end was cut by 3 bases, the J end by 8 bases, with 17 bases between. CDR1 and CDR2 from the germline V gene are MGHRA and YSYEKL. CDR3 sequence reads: CASSQAQGGGYEQFF. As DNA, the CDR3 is TGCGCCAGCAGCCAGGCCCAGGGTGGGGGGTATGAGCAGTTCTTC.

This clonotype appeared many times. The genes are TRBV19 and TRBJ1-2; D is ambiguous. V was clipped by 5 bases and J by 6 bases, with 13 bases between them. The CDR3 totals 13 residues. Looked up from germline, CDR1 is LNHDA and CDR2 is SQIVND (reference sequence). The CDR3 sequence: CASSPSFINGYTF. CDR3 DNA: TGTGCCAGTAGTCCCTCCTTTATAAATGGCTACACCTTC.

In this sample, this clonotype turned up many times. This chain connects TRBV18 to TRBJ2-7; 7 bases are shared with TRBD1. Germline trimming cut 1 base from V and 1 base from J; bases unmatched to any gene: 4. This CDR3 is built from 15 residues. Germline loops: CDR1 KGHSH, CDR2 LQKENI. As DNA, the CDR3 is TGTGCCAGCTCACCACAGGGACAGCCATCCTACGAGCAGTACTTC. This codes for CASSPQGQPSYEQYF.

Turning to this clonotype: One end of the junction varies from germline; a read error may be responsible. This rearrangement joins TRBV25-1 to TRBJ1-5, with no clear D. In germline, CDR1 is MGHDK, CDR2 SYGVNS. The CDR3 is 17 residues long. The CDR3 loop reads CAGSHLPTLPRNQPQHF. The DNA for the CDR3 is TGTGCCGGCAGTCATTTGCCGACACTCCCTAGAAATCAGCCCCAGCATTTT.

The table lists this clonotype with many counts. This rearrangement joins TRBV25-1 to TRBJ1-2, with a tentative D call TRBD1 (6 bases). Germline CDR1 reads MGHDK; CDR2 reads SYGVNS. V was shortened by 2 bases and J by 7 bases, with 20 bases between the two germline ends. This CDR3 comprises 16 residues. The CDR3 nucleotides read TGTGCCAGCAGTGAAAGGGTCGCAGCGAACAGGGTTGGCTACACCTTC. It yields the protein CASSERVAANRVGYTF.

CDR3 DNA: TGTGCCAGTAGAGGGGTAGCGGGAGGGAGAAACATTCAGTACTTC. Its protein is CASRGVAGGRNIQYF. This chain connects TRBV19 to TRBJ2-4, with 11 positions matching TRBD2. The CDR3 totals 15 residues. V lost 6 bases, J lost 6 bases, and 7 bases stayed unmatched. The germline V gene encodes CDR1 LNHDA and CDR2 SQIVND (reference sequence).

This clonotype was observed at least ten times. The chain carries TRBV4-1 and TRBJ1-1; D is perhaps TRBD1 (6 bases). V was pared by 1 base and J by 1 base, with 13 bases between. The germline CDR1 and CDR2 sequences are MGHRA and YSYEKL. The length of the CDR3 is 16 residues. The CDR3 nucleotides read TGCGCCAGCAGCCAAGCGACAGGCTTGGAGAACACTGAAGCTTTCTTT. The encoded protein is CASSQATGLENTEAFF.

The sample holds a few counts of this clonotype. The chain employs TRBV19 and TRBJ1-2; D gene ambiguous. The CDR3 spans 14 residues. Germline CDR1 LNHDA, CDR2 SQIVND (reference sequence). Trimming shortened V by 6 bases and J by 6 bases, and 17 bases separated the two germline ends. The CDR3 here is CASRSTDPAHGYTF. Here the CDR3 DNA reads TGTGCCAGTAGAAGTACAGACCCTGCCCATGGCTACACCTTC.

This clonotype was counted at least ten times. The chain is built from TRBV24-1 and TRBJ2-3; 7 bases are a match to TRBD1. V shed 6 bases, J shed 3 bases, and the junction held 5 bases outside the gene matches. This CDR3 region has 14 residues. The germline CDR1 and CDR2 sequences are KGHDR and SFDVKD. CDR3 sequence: CATSTGQVTDTQYF. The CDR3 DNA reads TGTGCCACCAGTACCGGACAGGTTACAGATACGCAGTATTTT.

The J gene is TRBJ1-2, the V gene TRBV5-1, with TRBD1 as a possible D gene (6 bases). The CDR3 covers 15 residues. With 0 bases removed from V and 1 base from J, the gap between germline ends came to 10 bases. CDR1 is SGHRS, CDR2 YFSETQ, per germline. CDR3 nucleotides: TGCGCCAGCAGCTTGGGTGGGGGCGTTAACTATGGCTACACCTTC. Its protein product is CASSLGGGVNYGYTF.

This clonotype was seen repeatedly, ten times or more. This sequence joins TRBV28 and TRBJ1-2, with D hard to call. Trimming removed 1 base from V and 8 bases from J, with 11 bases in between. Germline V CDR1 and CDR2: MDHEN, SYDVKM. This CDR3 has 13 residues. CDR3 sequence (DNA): TGTGCCAGCAGTTTATTTCCCCACTGGGGCTACACCTTC. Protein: CASSLFPHWGYTF.

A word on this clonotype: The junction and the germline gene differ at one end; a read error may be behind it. The CDR3 nucleotides are TGTGCCACCAGCAGTACCGGGACGAAAGGTAACTATGGCTACACCTTT. It specifies CATSSTGTKGNYGYTF. The chain carries TRBV15 and TRBJ1-2; D is perhaps TRBD1 (5 bases). Germline assignment: CDR1 LNHNV and CDR2 YYDKDF (reference sequence). The CDR3 runs to 16 residues.

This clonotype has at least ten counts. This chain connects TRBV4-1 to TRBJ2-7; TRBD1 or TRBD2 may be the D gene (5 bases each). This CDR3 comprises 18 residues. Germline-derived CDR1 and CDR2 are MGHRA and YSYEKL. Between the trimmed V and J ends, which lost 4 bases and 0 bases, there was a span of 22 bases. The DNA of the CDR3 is TGCGCCAGCAGCCTACATACCGGGACGACGTCGACCTCCTACGAGCAGTACTTC. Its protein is CASSLHTGTTSTSYEQYF.

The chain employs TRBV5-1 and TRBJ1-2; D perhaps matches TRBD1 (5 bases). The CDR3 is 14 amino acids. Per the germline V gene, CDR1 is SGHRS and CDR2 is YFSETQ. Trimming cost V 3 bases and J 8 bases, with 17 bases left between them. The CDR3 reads CASSYSPREGGYTF. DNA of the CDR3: TGCGCCAGCAGCTATTCTCCCAGGGAGGGAGGCTACACCTTC.

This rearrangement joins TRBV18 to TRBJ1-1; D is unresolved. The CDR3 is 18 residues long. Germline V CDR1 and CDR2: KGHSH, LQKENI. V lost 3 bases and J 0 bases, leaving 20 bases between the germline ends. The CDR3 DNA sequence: TGTGCCAGCTCACCGCTTGGACGTACGTCGTTAATGAACACTGAAGCTTTCTTT. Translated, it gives CASSPLGRTSLMNTEAFF.

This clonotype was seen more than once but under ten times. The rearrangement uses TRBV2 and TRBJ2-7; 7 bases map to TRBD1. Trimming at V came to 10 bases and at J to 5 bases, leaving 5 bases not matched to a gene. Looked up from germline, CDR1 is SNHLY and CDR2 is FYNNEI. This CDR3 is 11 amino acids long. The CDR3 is CATTGVDEQYF. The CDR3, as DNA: TGTGCCACCACAGGGGTAGACGAGCAGTACTTC.

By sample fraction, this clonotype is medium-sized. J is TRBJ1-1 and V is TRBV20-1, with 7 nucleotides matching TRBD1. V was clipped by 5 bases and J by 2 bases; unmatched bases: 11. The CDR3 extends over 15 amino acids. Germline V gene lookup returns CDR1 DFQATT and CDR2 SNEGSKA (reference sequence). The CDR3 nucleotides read TGCAGTGCTGACAACCCGGGACAGTTAAACACTGAAGCTTTCTTT. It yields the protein CSADNPGQLNTEAFF.

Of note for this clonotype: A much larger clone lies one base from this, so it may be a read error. The chain's CDR3 is CASRWFLTNEQFF. The CDR3 DNA is TGTGCCAGCAGATGGTTTCTCACCAATGAGCAGTTCTTC. The chain recombines TRBV12-3 or TRBV12-4 with TRBJ2-1; D remains unclear. Trimming took 6 bases from V and 6 from J, leaving 12 bases between them. This CDR3 is built from 13 residues.

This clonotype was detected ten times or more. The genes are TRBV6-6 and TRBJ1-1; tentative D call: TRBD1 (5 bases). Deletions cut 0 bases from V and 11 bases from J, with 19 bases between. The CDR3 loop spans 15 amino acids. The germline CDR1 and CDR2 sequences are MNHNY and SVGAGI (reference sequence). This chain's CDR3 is CASSYSSRDRRKAFF. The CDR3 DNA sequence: TGTGCCAGCAGTTACTCATCCCGGGACCGACGTAAGGCTTTCTTT.

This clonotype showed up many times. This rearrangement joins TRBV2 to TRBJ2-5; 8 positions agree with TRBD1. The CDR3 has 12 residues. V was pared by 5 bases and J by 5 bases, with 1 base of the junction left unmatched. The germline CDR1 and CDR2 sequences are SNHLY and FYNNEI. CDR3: CASSQGAETQYF. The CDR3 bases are TGTGCCAGCAGTCAGGGGGCTGAGACCCAGTACTTC. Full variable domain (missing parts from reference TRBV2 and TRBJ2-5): EPEVTQTPSHQVTQMGQEVILRCVPISNHLYFYWYRQILGQKVEFLVSFYNNEISEKSEIFDDQFSVERPDGSNFTLKIRSTKLEDSAMYFCASSQGAETQYFGPGTRLLVL.

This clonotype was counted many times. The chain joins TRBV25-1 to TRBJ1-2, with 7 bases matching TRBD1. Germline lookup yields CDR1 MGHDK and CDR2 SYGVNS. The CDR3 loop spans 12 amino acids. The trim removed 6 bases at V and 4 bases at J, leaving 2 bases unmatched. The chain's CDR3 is CASRQGFYGYTF. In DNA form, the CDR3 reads TGTGCCAGCAGACAGGGGTTCTATGGCTACACCTTC.

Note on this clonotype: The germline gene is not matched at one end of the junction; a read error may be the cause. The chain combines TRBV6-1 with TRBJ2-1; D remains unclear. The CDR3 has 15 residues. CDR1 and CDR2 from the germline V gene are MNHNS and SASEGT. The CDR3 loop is CASRARPNTYNQQFF. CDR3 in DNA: TGTGCCAGCAGGGCTAGACCGAACACTTACAATCAGCAGTTCTTC.

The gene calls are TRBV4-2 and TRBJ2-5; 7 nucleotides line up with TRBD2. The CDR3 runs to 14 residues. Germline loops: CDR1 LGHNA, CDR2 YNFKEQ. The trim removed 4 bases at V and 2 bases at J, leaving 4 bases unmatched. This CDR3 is CASSPGLRQETQYF. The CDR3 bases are TGTGCCAGCAGCCCGGGACTAAGGCAAGAGACCCAGTACTTC.

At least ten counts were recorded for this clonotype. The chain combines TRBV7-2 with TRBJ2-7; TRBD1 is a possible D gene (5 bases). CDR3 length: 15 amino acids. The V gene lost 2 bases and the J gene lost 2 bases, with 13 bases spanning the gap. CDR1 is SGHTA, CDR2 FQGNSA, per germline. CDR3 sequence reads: CASSLSADITYEQYF. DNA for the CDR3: TGTGCCAGCAGCTTAAGCGCGGACATCACCTACGAGCAGTACTTC.

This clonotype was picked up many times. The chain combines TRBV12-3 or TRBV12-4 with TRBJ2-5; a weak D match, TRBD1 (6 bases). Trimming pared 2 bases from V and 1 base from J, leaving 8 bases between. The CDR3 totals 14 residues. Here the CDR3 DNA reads TGTGCCAGCAGTTTAACAGGGATCCAAGAGACCCAGTACTTC. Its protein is CASSLTGIQETQYF.

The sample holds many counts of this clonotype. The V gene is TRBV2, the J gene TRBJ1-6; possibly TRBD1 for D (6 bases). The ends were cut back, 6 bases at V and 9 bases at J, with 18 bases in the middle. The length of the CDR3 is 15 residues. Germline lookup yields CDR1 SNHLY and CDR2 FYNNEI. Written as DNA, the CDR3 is TGTGCCAGCAGGGAAACAGGGTCCGATAGTTCACCCCTCCACTTT. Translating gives CASRETGSDSSPLHF.

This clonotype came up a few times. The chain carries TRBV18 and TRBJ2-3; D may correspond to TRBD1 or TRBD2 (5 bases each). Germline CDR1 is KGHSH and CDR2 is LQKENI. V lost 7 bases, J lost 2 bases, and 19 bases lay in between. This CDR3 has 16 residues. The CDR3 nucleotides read TGTGCCAGCTACCCGGGACGGGTAAGAGCCACAGATACGCAGTATTTT. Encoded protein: CASYPGRVRATDTQYF.